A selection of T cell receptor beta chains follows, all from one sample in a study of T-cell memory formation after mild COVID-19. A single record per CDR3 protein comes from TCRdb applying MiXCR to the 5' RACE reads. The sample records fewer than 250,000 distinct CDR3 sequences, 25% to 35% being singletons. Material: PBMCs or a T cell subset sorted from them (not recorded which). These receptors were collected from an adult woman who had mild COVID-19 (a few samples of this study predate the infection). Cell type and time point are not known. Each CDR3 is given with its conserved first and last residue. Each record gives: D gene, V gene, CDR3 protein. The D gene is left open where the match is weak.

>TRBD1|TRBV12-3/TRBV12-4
CASRPRTGEETQYF
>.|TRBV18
CASSPNQGHEQYF
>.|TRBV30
CAWRVEGRSGYTF
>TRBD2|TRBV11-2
CASSLRTSGEQYF
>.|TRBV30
CAWSFVSVERLHTGELFF
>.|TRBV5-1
CASSLSPNYGYTF
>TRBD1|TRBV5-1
CASSGTGNSGANVLTF
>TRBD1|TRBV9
CASSDGTGYGYTF
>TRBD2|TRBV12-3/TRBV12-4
CASRPSGGFMNEQFF
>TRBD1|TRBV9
CASSVLGQGDWNEQFF
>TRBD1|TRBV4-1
CASSQDPGQGSNYGYTF
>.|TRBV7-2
CASSLDWIYGYTF
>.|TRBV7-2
CASSYDSGSPEFF
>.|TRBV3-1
CASSQGAGAAKNIQYF
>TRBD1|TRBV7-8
CASSLRDRGFDEQYF
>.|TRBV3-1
CASSQVIAFDEQFF
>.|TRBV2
CASSEEMTAALTF
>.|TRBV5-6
CASSLFFGATNTGELFF
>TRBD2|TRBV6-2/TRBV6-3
CASRRLAGPIYNEQFF
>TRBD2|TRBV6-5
CASTYGLAGRNEQFF
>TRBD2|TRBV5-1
CASSRIAGSSYNEQFF
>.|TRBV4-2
CASSQDPGTQSYEQYF
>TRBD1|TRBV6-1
CASRPTGSQETQYF
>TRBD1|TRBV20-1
CSAPPPGQGATFF
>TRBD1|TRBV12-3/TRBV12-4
CASGQGLGYTF
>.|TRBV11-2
CASSSETGMNQPQHF
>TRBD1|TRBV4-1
CASSQGTGGRSYEQYF
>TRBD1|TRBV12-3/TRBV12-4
CASSLATGVSYNEQFF
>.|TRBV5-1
CASSYGGGNEQFF
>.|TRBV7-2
CASSERRDWNEQFF
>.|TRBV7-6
CASSPETNALNTEAFF
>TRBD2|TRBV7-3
CASSLIGRSNEQFF
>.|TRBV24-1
CATSDPGPANSDTQYF
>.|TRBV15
CATSRDRARNEQFF
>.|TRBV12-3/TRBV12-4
CASRGSYTTDTQYF
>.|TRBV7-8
CASSLTRGNEQFF
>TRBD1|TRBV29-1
CSVPRDSSYNEQFF
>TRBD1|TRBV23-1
CASSPEDRGNSPLHF
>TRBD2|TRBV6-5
CASSPRVASGSRGGEQFF
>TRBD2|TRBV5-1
CASSLTLAVTDTQYF